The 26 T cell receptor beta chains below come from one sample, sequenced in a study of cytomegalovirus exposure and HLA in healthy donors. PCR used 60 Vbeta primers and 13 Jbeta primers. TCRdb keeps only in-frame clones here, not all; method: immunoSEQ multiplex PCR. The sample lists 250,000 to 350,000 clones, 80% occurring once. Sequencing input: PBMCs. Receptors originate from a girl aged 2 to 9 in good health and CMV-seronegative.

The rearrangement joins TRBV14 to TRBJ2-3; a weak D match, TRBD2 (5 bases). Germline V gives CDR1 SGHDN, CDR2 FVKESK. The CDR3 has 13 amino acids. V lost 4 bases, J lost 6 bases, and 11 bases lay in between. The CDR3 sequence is CASSLRGGDTQYF. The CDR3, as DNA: TGTGCCAGCAGCCTCCGGGGTGGTGATACGCAGTATTTT.

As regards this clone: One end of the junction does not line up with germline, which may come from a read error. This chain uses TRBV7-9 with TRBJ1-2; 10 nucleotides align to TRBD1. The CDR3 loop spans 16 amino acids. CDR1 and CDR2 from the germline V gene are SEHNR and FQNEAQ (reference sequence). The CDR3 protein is CASSPPGQGIYYGHTF. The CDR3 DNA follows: TGTGCCAGCAGTCCACCGGGACAGGGGATATACTATGGCCACACCTTC. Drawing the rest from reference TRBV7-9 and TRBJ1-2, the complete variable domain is DTGVSQNPRHKITKRGQNVTFRCDPISEHNRLYWYRQTLGQGPEFLTYFQNEAQLEKSRLLSDRFSAERPKGSFSTLEIQRTEQGDSAMYLCASSPPGQGIYYGHTFGSGTRLTVV.

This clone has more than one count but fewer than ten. This CDR3 reads CASSLQGLTEKLFF. Written as DNA, the CDR3 is TGTGCCAGCAGTTTACAGGGCTTGACGGAAAAACTGTTTTTT. The gene calls are TRBV28 and TRBJ1-4; TRBD1 is a possible D gene (5 bases). Germline CDR1 reads MDHEN; CDR2 reads SYDVKM. V was shortened by 2 bases and J by 8 bases, with 12 bases between the two germline ends. This CDR3 comprises 14 residues.

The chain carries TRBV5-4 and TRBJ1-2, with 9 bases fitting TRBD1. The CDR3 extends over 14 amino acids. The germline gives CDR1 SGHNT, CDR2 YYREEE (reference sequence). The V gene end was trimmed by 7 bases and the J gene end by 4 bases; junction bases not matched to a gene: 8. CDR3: CASLITGGGYGYTF. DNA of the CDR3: TGTGCCAGCTTAATCACAGGGGGCGGCTATGGCTACACCTTC. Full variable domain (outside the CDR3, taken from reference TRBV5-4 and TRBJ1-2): ETGVTQSPTHLIKTRGQQVTLRCSSQSGHNTVSWYQQALGQGPQFIFQYYREEENGRGNFPPRFSGLQFPNYSSELNVNALELDDSALYLCASLITGGGYGYTFGSGTRLTVV.

The CDR3: CSVECAGQLNEKLFF. The CDR3 DNA reads as TGCAGCGTTGAATGTGCGGGACAGCTGAATGAAAAACTGTTTTTT. The V gene is TRBV29-1, the J gene TRBJ1-4; 7 bases line up with TRBD1. The CDR3 has 15 amino acids. The V and J ends lost 2 bases and 5 bases, in that order; junction bases with no gene match: 8. From germline, CDR1 is SQVTM and CDR2 ANQGSEA.

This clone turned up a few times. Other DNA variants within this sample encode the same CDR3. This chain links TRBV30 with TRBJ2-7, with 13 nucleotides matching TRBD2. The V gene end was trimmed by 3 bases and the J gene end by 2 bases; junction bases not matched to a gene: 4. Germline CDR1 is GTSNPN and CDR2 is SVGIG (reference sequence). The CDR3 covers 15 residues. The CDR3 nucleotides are TGTGCCTGGAGGGCTGGGACTAGCGGGACCTACGAGCAGTACTTC. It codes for CAWRAGTSGTYEQYF.

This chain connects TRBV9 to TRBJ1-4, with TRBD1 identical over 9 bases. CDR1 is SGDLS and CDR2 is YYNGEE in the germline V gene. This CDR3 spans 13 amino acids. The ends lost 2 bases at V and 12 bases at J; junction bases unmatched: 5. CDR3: CASSVVTGGELFF. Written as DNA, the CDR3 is TGTGCCAGCAGCGTCGTGACAGGGGGGGAACTGTTTTTT. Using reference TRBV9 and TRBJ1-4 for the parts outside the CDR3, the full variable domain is DSGVTQTPKHLITATGQRVTLRCSPRSGDLSVYWYQQSLDQGLQFLIQYYNGEERAKGNILERFSAQQFPDLHSELNLSSLELGDSALYFCASSVVTGGELFFGSGTQLSVL.

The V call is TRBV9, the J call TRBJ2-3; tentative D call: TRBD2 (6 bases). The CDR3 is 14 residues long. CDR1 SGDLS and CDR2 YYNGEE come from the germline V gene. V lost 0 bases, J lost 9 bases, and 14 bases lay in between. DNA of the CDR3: TGTGCCAGCAGCGTAGAAGGAGGGTCACCCACGCAGTATTTT. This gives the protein CASSVEGGSPTQYF.

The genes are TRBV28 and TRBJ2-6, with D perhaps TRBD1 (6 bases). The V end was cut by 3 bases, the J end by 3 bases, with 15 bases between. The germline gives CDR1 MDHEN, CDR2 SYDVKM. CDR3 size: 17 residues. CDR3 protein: CASSLFRGLGGANVLTF. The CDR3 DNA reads TGTGCCAGCAGTTTGTTCAGGGGTTTAGGTGGGGCCAACGTCCTGACTTTC.

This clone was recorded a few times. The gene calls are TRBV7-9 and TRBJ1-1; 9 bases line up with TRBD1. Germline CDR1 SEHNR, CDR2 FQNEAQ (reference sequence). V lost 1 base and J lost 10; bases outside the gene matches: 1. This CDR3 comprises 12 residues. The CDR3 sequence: CASSLEDRGAFF. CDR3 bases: TGTGCCAGCAGCTTAGAGGACAGGGGAGCTTTCTTT. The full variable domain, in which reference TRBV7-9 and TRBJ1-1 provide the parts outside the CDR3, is DTGVSQNPRHKITKRGQNVTFRCDPISEHNRLYWYRQTLGQGPEFLTYFQNEAQLEKSRLLSDRFSAERPKGSFSTLEIQRTEQGDSAMYLCASSLEDRGAFFGQGTRLTVV.

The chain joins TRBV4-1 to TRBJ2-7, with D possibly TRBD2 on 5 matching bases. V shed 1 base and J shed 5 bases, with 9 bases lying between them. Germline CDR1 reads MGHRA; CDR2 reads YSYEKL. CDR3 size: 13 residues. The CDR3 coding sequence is TGCGCCAGCAGCCAAGTGATGAGGGACGAGCAGTACTTC. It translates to CASSQVMRDEQYF.

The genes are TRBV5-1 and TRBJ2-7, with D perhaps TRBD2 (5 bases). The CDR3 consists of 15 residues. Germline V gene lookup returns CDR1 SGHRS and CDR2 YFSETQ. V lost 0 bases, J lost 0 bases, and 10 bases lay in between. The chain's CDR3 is CASSLDGGPSYEQYF. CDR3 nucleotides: TGCGCCAGCAGCTTGGATGGAGGACCCTCCTACGAGCAGTACTTC.

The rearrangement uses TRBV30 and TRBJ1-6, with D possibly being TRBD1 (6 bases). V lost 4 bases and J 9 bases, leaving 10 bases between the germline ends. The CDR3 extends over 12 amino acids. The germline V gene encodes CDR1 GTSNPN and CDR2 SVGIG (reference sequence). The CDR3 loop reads CAWNQGSSPLHF. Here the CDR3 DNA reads TGTGCCTGGAACCAGGGGAGTTCACCCCTCCACTTT.

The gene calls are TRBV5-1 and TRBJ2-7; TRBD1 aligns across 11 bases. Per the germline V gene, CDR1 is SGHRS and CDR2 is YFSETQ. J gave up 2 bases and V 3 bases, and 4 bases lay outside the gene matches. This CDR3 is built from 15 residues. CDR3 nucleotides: TGCGCCAGCAGCTGGGGGACAGGGGGGGCCTACGAGCAGTACTTC. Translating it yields CASSWGTGGAYEQYF. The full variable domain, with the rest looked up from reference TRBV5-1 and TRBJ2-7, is KAGVTQTPRYLIKTRGQQVTLSCSPISGHRSVSWYQQTPGQGLQFLFEYFSETQRNKGNFPGRFSGRQFSNSRSEMNVSTLELGDSALYLCASSWGTGGAYEQYFGPGTRLTVT.

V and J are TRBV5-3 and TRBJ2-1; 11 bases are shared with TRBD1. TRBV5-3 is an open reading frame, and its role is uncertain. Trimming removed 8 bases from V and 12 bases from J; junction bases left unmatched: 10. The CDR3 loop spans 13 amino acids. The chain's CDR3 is CASSGTGGFSQFF. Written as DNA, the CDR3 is TGTGCCAGCTCCGGGACAGGGGGTTTTTCGCAGTTCTTC.

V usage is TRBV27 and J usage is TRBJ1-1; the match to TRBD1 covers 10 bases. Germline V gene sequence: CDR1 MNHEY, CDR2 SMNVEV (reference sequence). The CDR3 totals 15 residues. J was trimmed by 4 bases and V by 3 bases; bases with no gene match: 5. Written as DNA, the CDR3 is TGTGCCAGCAGTTTGGGGACAGGGGCGGTCACTGAAGCTTTCTTT. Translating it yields CASSLGTGAVTEAFF.

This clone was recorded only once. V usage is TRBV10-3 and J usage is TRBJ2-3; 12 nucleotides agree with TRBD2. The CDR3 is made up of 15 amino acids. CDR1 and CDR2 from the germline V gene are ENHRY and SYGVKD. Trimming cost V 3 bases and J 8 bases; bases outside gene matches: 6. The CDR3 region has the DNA TGTGCCATCAGTGACCCTAGCGGGGGGGCCTTTACGCAGTATTTT. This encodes CAISDPSGGAFTQYF.

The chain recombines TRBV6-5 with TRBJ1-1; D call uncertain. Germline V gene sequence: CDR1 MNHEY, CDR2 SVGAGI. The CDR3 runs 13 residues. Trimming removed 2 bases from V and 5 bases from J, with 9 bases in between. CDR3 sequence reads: CASSYSRWTEAFF. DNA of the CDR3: TGTGCCAGCAGTTACAGTAGATGGACTGAAGCTTTCTTT.

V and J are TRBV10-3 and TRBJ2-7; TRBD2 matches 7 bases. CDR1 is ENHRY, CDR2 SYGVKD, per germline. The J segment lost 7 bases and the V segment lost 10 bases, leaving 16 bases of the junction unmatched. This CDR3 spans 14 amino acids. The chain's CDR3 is CATLPAGNRGEQYF. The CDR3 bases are TGTGCCACCCTCCCAGCGGGGAATCGTGGGGAGCAGTACTTC.

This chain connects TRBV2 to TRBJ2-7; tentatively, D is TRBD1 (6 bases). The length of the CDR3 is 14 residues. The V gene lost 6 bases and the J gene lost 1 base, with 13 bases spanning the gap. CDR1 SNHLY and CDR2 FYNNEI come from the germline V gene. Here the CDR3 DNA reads TGTGCCAGCAGACTACAGGGAGTTTCCTACGAGCAGTACTTC. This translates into CASRLQGVSYEQYF.

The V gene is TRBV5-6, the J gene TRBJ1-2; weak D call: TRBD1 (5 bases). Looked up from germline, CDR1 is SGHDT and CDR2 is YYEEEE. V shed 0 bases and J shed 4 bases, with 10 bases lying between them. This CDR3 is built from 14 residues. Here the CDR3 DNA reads TGTGCCAGCAGCTTGGGACAGCCACCCTATGGCTACACCTTC. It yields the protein CASSLGQPPYGYTF.

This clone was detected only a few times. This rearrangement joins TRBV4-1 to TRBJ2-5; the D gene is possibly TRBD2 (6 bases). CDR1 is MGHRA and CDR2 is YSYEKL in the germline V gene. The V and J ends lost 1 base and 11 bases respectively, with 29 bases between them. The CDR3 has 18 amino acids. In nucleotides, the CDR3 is TGCGCCAGCAGCCAAGTAAACTTTCCGGGACTCATAATTGGGAAGCAGTACTTC. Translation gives CASSQVNFPGLIIGKQYF.

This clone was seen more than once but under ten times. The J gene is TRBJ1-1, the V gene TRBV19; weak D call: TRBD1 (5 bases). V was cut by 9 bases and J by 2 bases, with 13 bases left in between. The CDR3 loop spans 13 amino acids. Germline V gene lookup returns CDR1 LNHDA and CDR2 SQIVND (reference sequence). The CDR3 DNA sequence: TGTGCCAGCTCTGACAGTCCCAACACTGAAGCTTTCTTT. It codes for CASSDSPNTEAFF.

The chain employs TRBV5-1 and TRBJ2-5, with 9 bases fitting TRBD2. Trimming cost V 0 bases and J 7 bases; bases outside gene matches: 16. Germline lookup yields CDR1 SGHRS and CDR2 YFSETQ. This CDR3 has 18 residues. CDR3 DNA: TGCGCCAGCAGCTTGGCGCTAGCGGGACGCAATCTTGAAGCGACCCAGTACTTC. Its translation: CASSLALAGRNLEATQYF.

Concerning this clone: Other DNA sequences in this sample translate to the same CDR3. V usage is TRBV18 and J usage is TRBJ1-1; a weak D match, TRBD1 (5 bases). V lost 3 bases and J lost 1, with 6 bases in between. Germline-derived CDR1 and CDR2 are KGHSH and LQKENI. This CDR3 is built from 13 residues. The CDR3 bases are TGTGCCAGCTCACCCGGACAGAACACTGAAGCTTTCTTT. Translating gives CASSPGQNTEAFF.

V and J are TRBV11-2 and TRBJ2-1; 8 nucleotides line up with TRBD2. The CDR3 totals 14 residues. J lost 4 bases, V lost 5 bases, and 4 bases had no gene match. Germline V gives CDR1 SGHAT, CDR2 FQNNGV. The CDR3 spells CASSTQREYNEQFF. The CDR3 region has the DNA TGTGCCAGCAGCACCCAGCGGGAGTACAATGAGCAGTTCTTC.